This T cell receptor beta chain was sequenced for a study of blood T cell repertoires in COVID-19. Across the study: The study drew acute and convalescent COVID-19 samples from the United States, Italy and Spain.

Data came from immunoSEQ multiplex PCR; TCRdb stores just in-frame clones and leaves some out. The sample has about 190,000 clones, roughly 84% seen once; the top ten hold 6.9%. Germline V CDR1 and CDR2: MNHEY, SVGEGT. The CDR3 extends over 13 amino acids. J was trimmed by 3 bases and V by 5 bases; bases with no gene match: 3. The chain recombines TRBV6-2 or TRBV6-3 with TRBJ1-2, with 7 bases that match TRBD1. Sequenced: peripheral blood. The sequence was collected from an older man with COVID-19, enrolled during active disease. This CDR3 is CASSAGTDYGYTF. In DNA, the CDR3 is TGTGCCAGCAGTGCCGGGACAGACTATGGCTACACCTTC.